This T cell receptor beta chain appears in the sequencing data of a study of T cells in Graves' hyperthyroidism and ophthalmopathy. RNA transcripts served as the template for amplifying TCR beta CDR3 regions. HTBI primers were the set used in a first-round RT-PCR of the TCR CDR3. TCRdb called the multiplex PCR reads again in MiXCR, with one record for every CDR3 protein. This sample has under 650,000 distinct CDR3 sequences, with roughly 17% found just once. Germline lookup yields CDR1 SGHAT and CDR2 FQNNGV. V dropped 2 bases and J dropped 4; count of bases not matched to a gene: 7. This CDR3 is 15 amino acids long. This clonotype has a handful of counts.

Sequenced input: blood. This TCR was recovered from a woman under 40 with Graves' hyperthyroidism. The rearrangement links TRBV11-2 to TRBJ2-5; 7 positions match TRBD2. CDR3 residues: CASSLLGGAPETQYF. The CDR3 coding sequence is TGTGCCAGCAGCTTACTGGGAGGGGCCCCAGAGACCCAGTACTTC.